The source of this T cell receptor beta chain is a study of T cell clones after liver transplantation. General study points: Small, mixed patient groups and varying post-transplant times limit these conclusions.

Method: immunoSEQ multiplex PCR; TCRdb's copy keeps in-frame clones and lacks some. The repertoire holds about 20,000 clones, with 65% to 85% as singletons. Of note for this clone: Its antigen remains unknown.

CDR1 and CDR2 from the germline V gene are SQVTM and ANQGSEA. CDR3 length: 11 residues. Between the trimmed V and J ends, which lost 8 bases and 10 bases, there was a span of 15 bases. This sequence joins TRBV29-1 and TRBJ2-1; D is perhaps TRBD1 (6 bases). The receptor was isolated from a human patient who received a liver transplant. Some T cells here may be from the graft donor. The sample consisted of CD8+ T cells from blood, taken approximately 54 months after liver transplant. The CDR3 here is CSTWDTPEQFF. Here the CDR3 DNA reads TGCAGCACCTGGGACACCCCCGAGCAGTTCTTC.